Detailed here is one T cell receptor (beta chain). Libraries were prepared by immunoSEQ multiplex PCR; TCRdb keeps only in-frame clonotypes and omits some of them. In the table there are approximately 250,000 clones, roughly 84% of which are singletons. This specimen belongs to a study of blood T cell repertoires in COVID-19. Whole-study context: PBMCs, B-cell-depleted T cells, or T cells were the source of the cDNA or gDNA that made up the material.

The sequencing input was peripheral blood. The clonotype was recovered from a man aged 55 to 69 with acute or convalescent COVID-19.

CDR3 sequence (DNA): TGTGCCAGCAGGCGGGAGCTAGCCGACACCGGGGAGCTGTTTTTT. As protein: CASRRELADTGELFF. The chain recombines TRBV28 with TRBJ2-2, with 7 bases identical to TRBD2. Trimming cost V 6 bases and J 3 bases; bases outside gene matches: 7. Germline lookup yields CDR1 MDHEN and CDR2 SYDVKM. CDR3 length: 15 amino acids. The complete variable domain, with remaining parts taken from reference TRBV28 and TRBJ2-2, reads DVKVTQSSRYLVKRTGEKVFLECVQDMDHENMFWYRQDPGLGLRLIYFSYDVKMKEKGDIPEGYSVSREKKERFSLILESASTNQTSMYLCASRRELADTGELFFGEGSRLTVL.